Following are 11 T cell receptor beta chains from one sample sequenced in a study of cytomegalovirus exposure and HLA in healthy donors. PCR involved 60 Vbeta and 13 Jbeta primers. The assay was immunoSEQ multiplex PCR, and TCRdb's table has in-frame clones only and misses some. The sample includes roughly 130,000 clones, over 60% of them seen just once. Sequencing input: PBMCs. These receptors were collected from a man aged 40-50 years in good health and CMV-seronegative.

V usage is TRBV11-2 and J usage is TRBJ2-2, with no clear D. CDR1 and CDR2 from the germline V gene are SGHAT and FQNNGV. Trimming pared 1 base from V and 5 bases from J, leaving 8 bases between. The CDR3 sequence is 14 residues long. The CDR3 DNA is TGTGCCAGCAGCTTAGCTGAGGTGACCGGGGAGCTGTTTTTT. It specifies CASSLAEVTGELFF.

In its sample, this clone was seen a few times. The V and J genes are TRBV28 and TRBJ2-5, with 11 positions matching TRBD2. The CDR3 spans 16 residues. Germline V gene lookup returns CDR1 MDHEN and CDR2 SYDVKM. V dropped 3 bases and J dropped 2; count of bases not matched to a gene: 5. The CDR3 DNA is TGTGCCAGCAGTTTGAGGGGGACTAGCGGACAAGAGACCCAGTACTTC. Encoded protein: CASSLRGTSGQETQYF.

The chain has TRBV5-4 and TRBJ2-4, with TRBD1 as a possible D gene (5 bases). The length of the CDR3 is 14 residues. Looked up from germline, CDR1 is SGHNT and CDR2 is YYREEE (reference sequence). V was clipped by 7 bases and J by 7 bases, with 18 bases between them. The CDR3 here is CASQPTGQENIQYF. CDR3 DNA sequence: TGTGCCAGCCAACCTACAGGCCAGGAGAACATTCAGTACTTC.

The gene calls are TRBV10-2 and TRBJ2-5; a weak D match, TRBD2 (5 bases). The J call may be wrong; the DNA end is better matched by TRBJ2-7. CDR3 length: 13 amino acids. CDR1 is WSHSY and CDR2 is SAAADI in the germline V gene. The CDR3 spells CASRGKSSYEQYF. CDR3 nucleotides: TGCGCCAGCCGGGGTAAGAGCTCCTACGAGCAGTACTTC.

This chain uses TRBV11-2 with TRBJ1-3; D gene ambiguous. The germline V and J ends were trimmed by 3 bases and 2 bases, with 8 bases remaining between them. The germline V gene encodes CDR1 SGHAT and CDR2 FQNNGV. This CDR3 is 14 amino acids long. The CDR3: CASSFTGTGNTIYF. The CDR3 DNA reads TGTGCCAGCAGCTTCACCGGGACTGGAAACACCATATATTTT.

The genes are TRBV11-2 and TRBJ2-4, with 10 nucleotides matching TRBD1. This CDR3 comprises 14 residues. Germline CDR1 and CDR2: SGHAT and FQNNGV. The V segment lost 5 bases and the J segment 6 bases; nucleotides outside the gene matches: 4. The CDR3 sequence: CASSAWDRGNIQYF. The CDR3 DNA reads TGTGCCAGCAGCGCATGGGACAGGGGAAACATTCAGTACTTC.

This clone was seen a single time. The rearrangement joins TRBV6-5 to TRBJ2-5; D might be TRBD2 (6 bases). Per germline, CDR1 MNHEY and CDR2 SVGAGI. Trimming removed 8 bases at V and 5 bases at J, with 15 bases between. The CDR3 is 13 amino acids. CDR3 protein: CASGRARGETQYF. DNA for the CDR3: TGTGCCAGCGGTAGGGCCCGGGGGGAGACCCAGTACTTC.

The chain carries TRBV6-6 and TRBJ2-5, with D possibly TRBD2 on 5 matching bases. Trimming pared 3 bases from V and 5 bases from J, leaving 10 bases between. Germline-derived CDR1 and CDR2 are MNHNY and SVGAGI (reference sequence). The CDR3 has 13 residues. The CDR3 nucleotides read TGTGCCAGCAGTTATCTCCGGAGGGAGACCCAGTACTTC. Its translation is CASSYLRRETQYF.

This chain joins TRBV5-4 and TRBJ2-3; TRBD1 matches 7 bases. The CDR3 sequence is 17 residues long. With 3 bases clipped from V and 3 bases from J, the junction kept 13 bases outside the gene matches. From germline, CDR1 is SGHNT and CDR2 YYREEE (reference sequence). The CDR3 region has the DNA TGTGCCAGCAGCTCCCGACAGGGTGTGGGAGAGACAGATACGCAGTATTTT. It yields the protein CASSSRQGVGETDTQYF. Full variable domain (outside the CDR3, taken from reference TRBV5-4 and TRBJ2-3): ETGVTQSPTHLIKTRGQQVTLRCSSQSGHNTVSWYQQALGQGPQFIFQYYREEENGRGNFPPRFSGLQFPNYSSELNVNALELDDSALYLCASSSRQGVGETDTQYFGPGTRLTVL.

The chain recombines TRBV13 with TRBJ2-5; 9 bases align to TRBD2. The CDR3 runs to 16 residues. CDR1 is PRHDT and CDR2 is FYEKMQ in the germline V gene (reference sequence). V shed 3 bases and J 2 bases; nucleotides not matched to a gene: 7. The CDR3 loop is CASSLRRGGPQETQYF. The CDR3 region has the DNA TGTGCCAGCAGCTTGAGGCGGGGGGGCCCGCAAGAGACCCAGTACTTC.

This chain uses TRBV5-1 with TRBJ2-3; possibly TRBD2 for D (6 bases). The CDR3 extends over 15 amino acids. Per germline, CDR1 SGHRS and CDR2 YFSETQ. V lost 4 bases and J lost 0, with 12 bases in between. CDR3: CASSPGLPSTDTQYF. The CDR3 nucleotides are TGCGCCAGCAGCCCGGGACTCCCTAGCACAGATACGCAGTATTTT.